The entry that follows covers one T cell receptor beta chain sequence. Its antigen is unknown. This record comes from a study of persistence of HIV-infected CD4 T cells. Study-level background: Anti-CD3/anti-CD28 stimulation activated a higher proportion of cells than antigen stimulation, with lower memory fraction.

Sequencing used immunoSEQ version 4 in survey mode. TCRdb's copy holds only in-frame clones and misses some; the assay was immunoSEQ multiplex PCR. The sample comprises fewer than 50,000 clones, roughly 92% of which are singletons, and under 2% rests with the top ten. The CDR3 totals 12 residues. Anti-CD3/anti-CD28 beads served as a nonspecific positive control stimulus. Responding CD4+ T cells were sorted by upregulation of both CD40 ligand and CD69. Donors were HIV-1-infected adults who began suppressive ART during chronic infection. The V call is TRBV21-1, the J call TRBJ1-5; no check of the table's D call, TRBD1, against the DNA was made. TRBV21-1 is labeled a pseudogene. The receptor was derived from an adult man with HIV who was CMV-seropositive. The sample here was CD4+ T cells sorted from PBMCs after 18-hour stimulation, taken from a patient who received antiretroviral therapy. CDR3 sequence: CWQGVGNQPQHF. The CDR3 coding sequence is TGCTGGCAGGGGGTCGGCAATCAGCCCCAGCATTTT.